This T cell receptor beta chain was recovered during a study of a mutant IDH1 vaccine in newly diagnosed glioma. Study-wide background: Former treatment meant radiotherapy, temozolomide, or both; the majority had gotten both.

The ends were cut back, 1 base at V and 4 bases at J, with 4 bases in the middle. The CDR3 length is 12 residues. CDR1 is KGHSH, CDR2 LQKENI, per germline. Using immunoSEQ multiplex PCR, the repertoire was profiled, and TCRdb retains in-frame clones only, with some absent. The sample shows roughly 99,000 clones, roughly 90% of them seen only once. The time point denotes: baseline, week 1 (first vaccination visit). This sample's treatment: pre-vaccination baseline after standard-of-care therapy. The TCR comes from a woman in her 50s with glioma. This chain joins TRBV18 and TRBJ2-5; D is uncertain. Sequences were derived from PBMCs, sampled from a glioma patient treated with radiotherapy, temozolomide or both. CDR3 region: CASSPLRETQYF. CDR3 coding DNA: TGTGCCAGCTCACCACTGAGAGAGACCCAGTACTTC.